One and the same sample provided the 2 T cell receptor beta chains below, sequenced in a study of early T cells in non-severe SARS-CoV-2 infection. TCRdb reanalysed the 5' RACE reads using MiXCR and keeps one entry per CDR3 protein. This table has 70,000 or so distinct CDR3 sequences, around 12% appearing once. The sequenced sample was whole blood. These receptors came from an adult who was a healthcare worker with PCR-confirmed SARS-CoV-2 infection or an uninfected control (not recorded which).

This clonotype appeared many times. V usage is TRBV18 and J usage is TRBJ1-6; maybe TRBD1 (6 bases). With 2 bases removed from V and 8 bases from J, the gap between germline ends came to 10 bases. The CDR3 length is 14 residues. Germline CDR1 KGHSH, CDR2 LQKENI. CDR3 in amino acids: CASSPVGGDSPLHF. CDR3 sequence (DNA): TGTGCCAGCTCACCAGTAGGGGGGGATTCACCCCTCCACTTT.

This clonotype has a count of ten or more. At one boundary the junction diverges from the germline segment, which might be a read error. The gene calls are TRBV7-7 and TRBJ2-3, with a weak D call TRBD2 (5 bases). Germline values: CDR1 SSHAT, CDR2 FNYEAQ (reference sequence). The CDR3 runs 13 residues. The CDR3 region has the DNA TGTGCTAGCAGCGCGCGGGTGACAGATACGCAGTATTTT. Its protein is CASSARVTDTQYF.